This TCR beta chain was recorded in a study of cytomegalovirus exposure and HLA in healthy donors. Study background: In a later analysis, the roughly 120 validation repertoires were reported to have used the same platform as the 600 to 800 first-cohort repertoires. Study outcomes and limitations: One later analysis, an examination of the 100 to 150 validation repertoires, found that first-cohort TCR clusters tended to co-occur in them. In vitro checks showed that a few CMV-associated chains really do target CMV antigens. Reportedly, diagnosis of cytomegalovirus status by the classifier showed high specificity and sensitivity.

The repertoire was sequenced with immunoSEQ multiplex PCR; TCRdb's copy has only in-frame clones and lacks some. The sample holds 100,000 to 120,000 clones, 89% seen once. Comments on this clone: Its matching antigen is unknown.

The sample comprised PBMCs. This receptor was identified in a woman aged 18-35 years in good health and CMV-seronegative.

The CDR3 DNA follows: TGTGCCAGCAGCTTTATGGCAGTTGGGGCCAACGTCCTGACTTTC. This sequence encodes CASSFMAVGANVLTF. The chain uses TRBV11-2 and TRBJ2-6; D ambiguous. Trimming pared 3 bases from V and 3 bases from J, leaving 9 bases between. The V gene's germline CDR1 is SGHAT and CDR2 FQNNGV. The CDR3 sequence is 15 residues long.